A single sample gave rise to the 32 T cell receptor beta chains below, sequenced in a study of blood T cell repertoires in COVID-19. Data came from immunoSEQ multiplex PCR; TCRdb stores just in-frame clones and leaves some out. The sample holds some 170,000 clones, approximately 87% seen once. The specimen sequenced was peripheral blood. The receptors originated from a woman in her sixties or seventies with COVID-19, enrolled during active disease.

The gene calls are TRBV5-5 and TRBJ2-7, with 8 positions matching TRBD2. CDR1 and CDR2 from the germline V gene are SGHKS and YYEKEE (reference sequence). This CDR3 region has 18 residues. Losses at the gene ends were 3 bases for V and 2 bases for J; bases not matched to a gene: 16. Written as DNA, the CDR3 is TGTGCCAGCAGCTATGGGGGAACACGAGCGGGAGCGACCTACGAGCAGTACTTC. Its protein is CASSYGGTRAGATYEQYF.

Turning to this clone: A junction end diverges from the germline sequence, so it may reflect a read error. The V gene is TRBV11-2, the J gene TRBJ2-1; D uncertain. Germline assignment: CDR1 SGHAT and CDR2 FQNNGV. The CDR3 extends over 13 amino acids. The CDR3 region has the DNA TGTGCCAGCAGCTTAGACCTAGGTTCCACCCCAGTCTTC. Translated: CASSLDLGSTPVF.

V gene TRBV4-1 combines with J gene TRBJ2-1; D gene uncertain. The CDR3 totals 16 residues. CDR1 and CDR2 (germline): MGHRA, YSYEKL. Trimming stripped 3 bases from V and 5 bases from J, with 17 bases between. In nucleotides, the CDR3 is TGCGCCAGCAGCCAGTCCTTAACCCCAGACAACAATGAGCAGTTCTTC. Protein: CASSQSLTPDNNEQFF.

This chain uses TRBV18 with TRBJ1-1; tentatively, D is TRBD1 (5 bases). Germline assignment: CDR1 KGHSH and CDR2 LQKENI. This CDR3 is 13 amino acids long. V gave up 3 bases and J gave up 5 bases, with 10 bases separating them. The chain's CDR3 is CASSPGPNTEAFF. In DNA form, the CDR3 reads TGTGCCAGCTCACCGGGGCCAAATACTGAAGCTTTCTTT.

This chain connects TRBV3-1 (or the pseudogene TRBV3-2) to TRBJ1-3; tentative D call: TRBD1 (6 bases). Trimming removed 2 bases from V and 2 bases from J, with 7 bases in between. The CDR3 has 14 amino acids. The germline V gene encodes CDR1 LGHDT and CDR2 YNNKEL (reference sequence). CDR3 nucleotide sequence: TGTGCCAGCAGCCAACAGGGGACTGGAAACACCATATATTTT. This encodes CASSQQGTGNTIYF.

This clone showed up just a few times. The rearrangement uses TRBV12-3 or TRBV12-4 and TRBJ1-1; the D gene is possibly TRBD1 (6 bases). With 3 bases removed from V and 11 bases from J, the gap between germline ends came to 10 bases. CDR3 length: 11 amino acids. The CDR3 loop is CASSLGQGAFF. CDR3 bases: TGTGCCAGCAGTTTGGGTCAGGGGGCTTTCTTT.

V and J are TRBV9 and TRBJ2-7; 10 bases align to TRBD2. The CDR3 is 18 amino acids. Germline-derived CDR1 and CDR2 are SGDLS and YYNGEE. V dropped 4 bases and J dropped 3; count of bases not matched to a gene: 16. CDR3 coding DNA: TGTGCCAGCAGCCCACACCGGACTAGCGGACAAGTATACTACGAGCAGTACTTC. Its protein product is CASSPHRTSGQVYYEQYF.

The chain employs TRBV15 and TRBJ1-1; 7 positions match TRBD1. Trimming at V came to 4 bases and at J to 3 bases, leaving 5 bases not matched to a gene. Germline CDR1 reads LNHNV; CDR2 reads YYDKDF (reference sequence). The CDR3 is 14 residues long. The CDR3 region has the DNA TGTGCCACCAGCAAACGAGGGGGCGACACTGAAGCTTTCTTT. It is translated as CATSKRGGDTEAFF.

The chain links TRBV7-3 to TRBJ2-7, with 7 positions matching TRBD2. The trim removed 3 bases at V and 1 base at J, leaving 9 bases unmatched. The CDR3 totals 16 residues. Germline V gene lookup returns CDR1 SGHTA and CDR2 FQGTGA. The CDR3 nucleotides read TGTGCCAGCAGCTTGCCGGGACTAAGAACTTCCTACGAGCAGTACTTC. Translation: CASSLPGLRTSYEQYF.

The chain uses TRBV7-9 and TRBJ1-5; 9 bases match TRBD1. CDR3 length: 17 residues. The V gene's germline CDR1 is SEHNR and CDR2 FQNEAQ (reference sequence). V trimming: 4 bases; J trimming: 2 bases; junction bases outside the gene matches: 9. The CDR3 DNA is TGTGCCAGCAGCTCAAACCGGGACAGGGCCCGCAATCAGCCCCAGCATTTT. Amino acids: CASSSNRDRARNQPQHF.

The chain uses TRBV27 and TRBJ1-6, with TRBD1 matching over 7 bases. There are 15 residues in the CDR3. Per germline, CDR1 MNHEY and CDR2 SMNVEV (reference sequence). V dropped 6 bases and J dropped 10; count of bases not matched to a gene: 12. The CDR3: CASSGQAGIGSPLHF. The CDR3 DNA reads TGTGCCAGCAGCGGACAGGCCGGAATAGGGTCACCCCTCCACTTT.

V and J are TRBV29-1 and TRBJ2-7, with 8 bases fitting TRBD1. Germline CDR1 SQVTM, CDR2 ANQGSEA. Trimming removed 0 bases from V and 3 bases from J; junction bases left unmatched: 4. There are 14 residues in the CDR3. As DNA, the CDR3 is TGCAGCGTTGAAGACCGGACAGGGAGCTACGAGCAGTACTTC. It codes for CSVEDRTGSYEQYF.

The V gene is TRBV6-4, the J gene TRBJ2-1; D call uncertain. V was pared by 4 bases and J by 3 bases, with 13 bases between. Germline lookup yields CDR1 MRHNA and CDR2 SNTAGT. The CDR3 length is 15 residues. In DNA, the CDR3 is TGTGCCAGCAGTGTTGGTGGCGGCCTCTACAATGAGCAGTTCTTC. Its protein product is CASSVGGGLYNEQFF.

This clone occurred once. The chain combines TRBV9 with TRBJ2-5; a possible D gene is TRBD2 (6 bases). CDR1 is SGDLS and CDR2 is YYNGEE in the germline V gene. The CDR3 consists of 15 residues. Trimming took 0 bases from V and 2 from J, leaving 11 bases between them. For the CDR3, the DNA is TGTGCCAGCAGCGTAGGGGGAGGAGTGCAAGAGACCCAGTACTTC. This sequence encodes CASSVGGGVQETQYF. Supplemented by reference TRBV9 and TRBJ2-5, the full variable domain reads DSGVTQTPKHLITATGQRVTLRCSPRSGDLSVYWYQQSLDQGLQFLIQYYNGEERAKGNILERFSAQQFPDLHSELNLSSLELGDSALYFCASSVGGGVQETQYFGPGTRLLVL.

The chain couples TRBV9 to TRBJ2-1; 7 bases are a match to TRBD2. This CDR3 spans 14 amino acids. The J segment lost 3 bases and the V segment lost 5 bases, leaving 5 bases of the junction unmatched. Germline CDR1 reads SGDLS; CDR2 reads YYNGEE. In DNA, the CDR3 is TGTGCCAGCAGTCGAACGGGGGGCTACAATGAGCAGTTCTTC. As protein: CASSRTGGYNEQFF.

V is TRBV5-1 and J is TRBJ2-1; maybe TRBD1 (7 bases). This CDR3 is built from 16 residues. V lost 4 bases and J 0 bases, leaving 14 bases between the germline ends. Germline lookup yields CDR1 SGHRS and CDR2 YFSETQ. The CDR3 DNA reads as TGCGCCAGCAGCCCAAGGGGGGACAGCTCCTACAATGAGCAGTTCTTC. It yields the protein CASSPRGDSSYNEQFF.

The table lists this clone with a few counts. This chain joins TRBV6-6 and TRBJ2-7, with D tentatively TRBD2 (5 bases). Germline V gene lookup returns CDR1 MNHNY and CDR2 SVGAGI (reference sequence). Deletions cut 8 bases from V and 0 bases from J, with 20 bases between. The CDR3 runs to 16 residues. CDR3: CASARGQTLISYEQYF. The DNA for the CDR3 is TGTGCCAGCGCGAGAGGGCAGACATTAATCTCCTACGAGCAGTACTTC.

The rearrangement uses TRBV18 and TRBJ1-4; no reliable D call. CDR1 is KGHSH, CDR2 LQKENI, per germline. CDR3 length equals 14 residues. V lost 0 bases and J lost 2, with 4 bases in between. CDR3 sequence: CASSPPGTNEKLFF. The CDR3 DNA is TGTGCCAGCTCACCACCTGGCACTAATGAAAAACTGTTTTTT.

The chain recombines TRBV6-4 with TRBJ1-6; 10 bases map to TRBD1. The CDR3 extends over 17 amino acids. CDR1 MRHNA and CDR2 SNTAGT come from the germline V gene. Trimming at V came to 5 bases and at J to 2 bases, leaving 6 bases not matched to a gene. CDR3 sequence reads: CASSWDRGFPYNSPLHF. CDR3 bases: TGTGCCAGCAGTTGGGACAGGGGATTTCCCTATAATTCACCCCTCCACTTT.

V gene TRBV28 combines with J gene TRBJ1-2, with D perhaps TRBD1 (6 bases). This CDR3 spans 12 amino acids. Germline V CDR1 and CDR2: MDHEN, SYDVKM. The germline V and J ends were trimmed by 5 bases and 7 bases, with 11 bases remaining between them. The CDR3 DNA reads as TGTGCCAGCAGTACAGGGATCCGTGGCTACACCTTC. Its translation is CASSTGIRGYTF.

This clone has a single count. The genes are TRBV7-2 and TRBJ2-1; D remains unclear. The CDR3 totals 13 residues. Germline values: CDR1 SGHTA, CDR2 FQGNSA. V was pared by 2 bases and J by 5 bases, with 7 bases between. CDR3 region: CASSLSAHNEQFF. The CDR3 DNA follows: TGTGCCAGCAGCTTAAGCGCACACAATGAGCAGTTCTTC.

CDR3 sequence: CANTGLAGKAKNIQYF. CDR3 DNA: TGTGCCAACACCGGACTAGCGGGCAAAGCCAAAAACATTCAGTACTTC. This rearrangement joins TRBV27 to TRBJ2-4; 11 bases agree with TRBD2. The length of the CDR3 is 16 residues. From germline, CDR1 is MNHEY and CDR2 SMNVEV (reference sequence). The V gene end was trimmed by 10 bases and the J gene end by 0 bases; junction bases not matched to a gene: 8.

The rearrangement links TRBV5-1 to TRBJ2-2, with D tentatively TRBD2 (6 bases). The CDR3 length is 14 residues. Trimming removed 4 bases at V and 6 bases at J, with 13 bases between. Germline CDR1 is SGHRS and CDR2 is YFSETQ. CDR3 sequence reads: CASSPQPSAGELFF. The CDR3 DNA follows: TGCGCCAGCAGCCCGCAACCTAGCGCCGGGGAGCTGTTTTTT.

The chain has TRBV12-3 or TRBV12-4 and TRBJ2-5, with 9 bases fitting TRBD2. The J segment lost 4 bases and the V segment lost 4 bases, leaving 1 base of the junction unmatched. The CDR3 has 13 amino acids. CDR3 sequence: CASSWTSAETQYF. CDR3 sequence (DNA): TGTGCCAGCAGTTGGACTAGCGCAGAGACCCAGTACTTC.

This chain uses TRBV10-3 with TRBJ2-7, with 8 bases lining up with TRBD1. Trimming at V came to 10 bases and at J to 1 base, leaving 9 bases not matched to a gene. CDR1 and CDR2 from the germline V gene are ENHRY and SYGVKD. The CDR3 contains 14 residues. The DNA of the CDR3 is TGTGCCACCCTTGGCGGACAGGGTTCCTACGAGCAGTACTTC. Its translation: CATLGGQGSYEQYF.

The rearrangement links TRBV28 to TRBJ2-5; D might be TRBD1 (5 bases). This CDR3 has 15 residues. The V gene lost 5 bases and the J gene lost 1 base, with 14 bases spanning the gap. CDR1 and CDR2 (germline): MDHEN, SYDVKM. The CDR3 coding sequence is TGTGCCAGCAGTGGATCGTTCAGGGTCCAAGAGACCCAGTACTTC. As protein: CASSGSFRVQETQYF.

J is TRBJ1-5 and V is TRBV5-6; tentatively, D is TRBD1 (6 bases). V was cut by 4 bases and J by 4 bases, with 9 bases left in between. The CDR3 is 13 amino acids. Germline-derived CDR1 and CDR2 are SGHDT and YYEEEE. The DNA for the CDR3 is TGTGCCAGCAGCACACAGGGAAATCAGCCCCAGCATTTT. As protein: CASSTQGNQPQHF.

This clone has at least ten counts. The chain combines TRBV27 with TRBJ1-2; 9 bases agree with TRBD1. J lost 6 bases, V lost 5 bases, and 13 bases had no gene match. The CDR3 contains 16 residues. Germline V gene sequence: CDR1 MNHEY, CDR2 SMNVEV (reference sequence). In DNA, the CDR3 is TGTGCCAGCAGTATTATTGGGACAGGGCAGGGGAATGGCTACACCTTC. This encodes CASSIIGTGQGNGYTF.

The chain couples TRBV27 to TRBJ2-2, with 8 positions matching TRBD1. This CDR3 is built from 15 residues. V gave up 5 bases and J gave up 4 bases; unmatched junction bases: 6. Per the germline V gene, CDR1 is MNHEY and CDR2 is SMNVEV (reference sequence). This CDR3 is CASSARQGFTGELFF. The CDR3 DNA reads TGTGCCAGCAGTGCCAGACAGGGGTTCACCGGGGAGCTGTTTTTT.

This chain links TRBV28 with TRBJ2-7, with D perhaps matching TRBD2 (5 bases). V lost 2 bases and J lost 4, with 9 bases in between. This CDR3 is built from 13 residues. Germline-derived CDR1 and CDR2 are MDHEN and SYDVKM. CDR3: CASSLSPGYEQYF. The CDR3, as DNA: TGTGCCAGCAGTTTAAGTCCGGGGTACGAGCAGTACTTC.

The CDR3 DNA reads as TGTGCCAGCAGTGTAGAGGCTACCCTCTATGGCTACACCTTC. It specifies CASSVEATLYGYTF. This chain uses TRBV2 with TRBJ1-2; no firm D call. Germline V gives CDR1 SNHLY, CDR2 FYNNEI. The V end lost 4 bases, the J end lost 4 bases, and 13 bases lay between the germline ends. The CDR3 runs 14 residues.

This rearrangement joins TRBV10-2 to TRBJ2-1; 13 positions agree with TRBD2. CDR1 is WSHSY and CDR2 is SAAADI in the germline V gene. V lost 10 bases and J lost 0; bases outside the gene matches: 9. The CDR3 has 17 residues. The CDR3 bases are TGCGCCACAACAGCGGGACTAGCGGGGAGCTCCTACAATGAGCAGTTCTTC. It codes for CATTAGLAGSSYNEQFF.